This T cell receptor (beta chain) was retrieved from a study of blood T cell repertoires in COVID-19. Study as a whole: Spain, Italy and the United States supplied samples that represented acute and convalescent COVID-19. T cells, B-cell-depleted T cells, or PBMCs supplied cDNA or gDNA.

In the authors' workflow: Reference gene primer amplification in the assay estimated nucleated cell counts. Libraries were prepared by immunoSEQ multiplex PCR; TCRdb keeps only in-frame clonotypes and omits some of them. The D gene and trimming were derived from the DNA, and the V and J assignments and clone size from that table. The table lists under 400,000 clones, around 87% of them singletons. The CDR3 spans 15 residues. After removal of 8 bases from V and 8 bases from J, the junction contained 11 bases not matched to a gene. Germline V lookup: CDR1 MDHEN, CDR2 SYDVKM. Followed over time, Seattle patients had been enrolled while infection was active.

The J gene is TRBJ1-6, the V gene TRBV28, with 8 bases that match TRBD1. Sequencing was carried out using peripheral blood. This receptor was identified in a woman in her 30s with COVID-19, enrolled during active disease. The CDR3 region is CASVTSGQGDSPLHF. CDR3 nucleotides: TGTGCCAGCGTTACATCCGGACAGGGAGATTCACCCCTCCACTTT.